This T cell receptor beta chain appears in the sequencing data of a study of T cells in narcolepsy. On the study more broadly: Healthy controls were enrolled alongside patients with narcolepsy type 1 or type 2. The study's findings and limits: HCRT-specific and TRIB2-specific autoreactive clonotypes appeared among same-patient CSF and blood CD4+ clonotypes. No autoreactive T cell clone sequences appeared in some memory CD4+ repertoires. Autoreactive clonotypes reportedly recurred in blood of same and different patients, not controls.

The germline V and J ends were trimmed by 4 bases and 7 bases, with 23 bases remaining between them. The CDR3 contains 17 residues. CDR1 and CDR2 (germline): SGHRS, YFSETQ. Here immunoSEQ multiplex PCR was the method, and the copy in TCRdb shows in-frame clones only, minus some. The sample lists more than 10,000 clones, roughly 94% occurring once. A word on this clone: Its target is unknown.

The chain combines TRBV5-1 with TRBJ1-4; possible D gene TRBD1, 5 bases. The source material was CD45RA- memory CD4+ T cells from PBMCs. The clonotype was recovered from a human donor with narcolepsy. The CDR3 nucleotides read TGCGCCAGCAGCCGACGGGGGGAAGGGAATTTTCGTGAAAAACTGTTTTTT. This gives the protein CASSRRGEGNFREKLFF.